These 28 T cell receptor beta chains came from one sample sequenced in a study of metastatic and nonmetastatic thyroid tumors. Nobody among the patients had been given any treatment before thyroid surgery. TCRdb re-analyzed the PCR reads through MiXCR. The sample has about 69,000 clones, 14% seen once. The sequencing sample was made of blood. The receptors shown here come from a male donor with papillary thyroid cancer or a benign thyroid nodule (not recorded which). Some clones in this sample may be carry-over from other donors' samples.

This clone was detected many times. The V gene is TRBV10-3, the J gene TRBJ1-2; 10 nucleotides match TRBD1. Germline V gene data show CDR1 as ENHRY and CDR2 as SYGVKD. J was trimmed by 4 bases and V by 10 bases; bases with no gene match: 9. The CDR3 is 14 residues long. The chain's CDR3 is CATTGTGVTYGYTF. The CDR3 DNA follows: TGTGCCACCACCGGGACAGGGGTTACCTATGGCTACACCTTC.

This clone was detected a few times. Mismatch with germline at one junction end may stem from a read error. This chain connects TRBV12-3 or TRBV12-4 to TRBJ1-1; D not resolved. This CDR3 spans 13 amino acids. The CDR3 loop is CDSSFNLAVEDFF. DNA for the CDR3: TGTGACAGCAGTTTTAATCTTGCGGTTGAAGATTTCTTT.

This clone was observed at least ten times. The CDR3 nucleotides read TGCGCCAGCAGCTTGGGGTTATTAGTGGGGTCCTACAATGAGCAGTTCTTC. The encoded protein is CASSLGLLVGSYNEQFF. The chain couples TRBV5-1 to TRBJ2-1; D call uncertain. CDR1 is SGHRS, CDR2 YFSETQ, per germline. Trimming stripped 0 bases from V and 1 base from J, with 14 bases between. The CDR3 sequence is 17 residues long.

This clone was counted at least ten times. The chain has TRBV5-6 and TRBJ2-7, with D perhaps matching TRBD2 (5 bases). The CDR3 is made up of 14 amino acids. Trimming cost V 3 bases and J 0 bases, with 10 bases left between them. Germline assignment: CDR1 SGHDT and CDR2 YYEEEE. CDR3 nucleotides: TGTGCCAGCAGCTCCGGACTTTCCTCCTACGAGCAGTACTTC. Translated: CASSSGLSSYEQYF.

This clone was seen ten or more times. The genes are TRBV9 and TRBJ2-3; 9 nucleotides line up with TRBD2. The CDR3 runs to 16 residues. Trimming at V came to 0 bases and at J to 1 base, leaving 3 bases not matched to a gene. Germline V gene sequence: CDR1 SGDLS, CDR2 YYNGEE. As DNA, the CDR3 is TGTGCCAGCAGCGTAGCGGCTAGCGGGGGCACAGATACGCAGTATTTT. Protein sequence: CASSVAASGGTDTQYF.

This clone was seen at least ten times. The chain uses TRBV6-5 and TRBJ1-1; D gene unclear. Germline CDR1 reads MNHEY; CDR2 reads SVGAGI. V dropped 2 bases and J dropped 3 bases, with 10 bases sitting between them. This CDR3 region has 14 residues. CDR3 coding DNA: TGTGCCAGCAGTTACGAGACCACGCACACTGAAGCTTTCTTT. This codes for CASSYETTHTEAFF.

In this sample, this clone turned up a few times. The chain employs TRBV6-1 and TRBJ2-5, with unresolved D. The germline CDR1 and CDR2 sequences are MNHNS and SASEGT. The CDR3 runs to 16 residues. The V gene lost 5 bases and the J gene lost 1 base, with 17 bases spanning the gap. CDR3 in DNA: TGTGCCAGCAGTAAGTGGATGAAACCCCTCCAAGAGACCCAGTACTTC. This sequence encodes CASSKWMKPLQETQYF.

The table lists this clone with many counts. The V and J genes are TRBV27 and TRBJ2-5; TRBD1 aligns across 9 bases. After removal of 6 bases from V and 3 bases from J, the junction contained 14 bases not matched to a gene. The germline gives CDR1 MNHEY, CDR2 SMNVEV (reference sequence). CDR3 length: 17 amino acids. The CDR3 region is CASSLRRPTGGKETQYF. The CDR3 DNA is TGTGCCAGCAGCCTACGTCGCCCGACAGGGGGAAAAGAGACCCAGTACTTC.

This clone has just a few counts. The V and J genes are TRBV5-6 and TRBJ1-2; 8 nucleotides agree with TRBD1. CDR3 length: 14 residues. Germline V CDR1 and CDR2: SGHDT, YYEEEE. V gave up 3 bases and J gave up 2 bases; unmatched junction bases: 3. DNA for the CDR3: TGTGCCAGCAGCTCCGGACAGGGCAACTATGGCTACACCTTC. Translation gives CASSSGQGNYGYTF. Drawing the rest from reference TRBV5-6 and TRBJ1-2, the complete variable domain is DAGVTQSPTHLIKTRGQQVTLRCSPKSGHDTVSWYQQALGQGPQFIFQYYEEEERQRGNFPDRFSGHQFPNYSSELNVNALLLGDSALYLCASSSGQGNYGYTFGSGTRLTVV.

This clone turned up a few times. The chain recombines TRBV5-6 with TRBJ2-7, with no clear D. This CDR3 spans 13 amino acids. Trimming removed 1 base from V and 7 bases from J, with 12 bases in between. The V gene's germline CDR1 is SGHDT and CDR2 YYEEEE. CDR3 amino acids: CASSLSPLREQYF. CDR3 sequence (DNA): TGTGCCAGCAGCTTGTCGCCCCTCCGGGAGCAGTACTTC.

This clone was found many times. The chain employs TRBV6-1 and TRBJ1-2; D is uncertain. Per germline, CDR1 MNHNS and CDR2 SASEGT. Trimming stripped 5 bases from V and 5 bases from J, with 9 bases between. The CDR3 is 12 amino acids. The CDR3, as DNA: TGTGCCAGCAGTCGCGGGCCGTATGGCTACACCTTC. Translation gives CASSRGPYGYTF.

To note about this clone: At one boundary the junction diverges from the germline segment, which might be a read error. This chain joins TRBV11-2 and TRBJ2-7; 8 nucleotides match TRBD1. Per the germline V gene, CDR1 is SGHAT and CDR2 is FQNNGV. This CDR3 has 15 residues. As DNA, the CDR3 is TGTGCCAGCAGCCTAGACAGGGGAAGGTCCTACGAGCAGTACTTC. It encodes CASSLDRGRSYEQYF.

This clone was observed at least ten times. The V gene is TRBV27, the J gene TRBJ2-7; maybe TRBD1 (6 bases). Trimming took off 6 bases at V and 2 bases at J, with 11 bases between the two ends. CDR1 and CDR2 from the germline V gene are MNHEY and SMNVEV (reference sequence). The CDR3 extends over 13 amino acids. CDR3 region: CASRAGETYEQYF. CDR3 DNA sequence: TGTGCCAGCAGGGCAGGGGAGACCTACGAGCAGTACTTC.

This clone was counted many times. The genes are TRBV2 and TRBJ1-1; weak D call: TRBD1 (5 bases). Trimming removed 4 bases from V and 10 bases from J, with 10 bases in between. Looked up from germline, CDR1 is SNHLY and CDR2 is FYNNEI. This CDR3 is built from 11 residues. CDR3 residues: CASSVGRVAFF. The CDR3 coding sequence is TGTGCCAGCAGTGTGGGGCGGGTAGCTTTCTTT.

This clone was seen at least ten times. The chain employs TRBV7-2 and TRBJ1-1, with D possibly TRBD1 on 5 matching bases. CDR1 is SGHTA and CDR2 is FQGNSA in the germline V gene. V lost 4 bases to trimming and J lost 4 bases, with 16 bases between them. The CDR3 consists of 15 residues. CDR3 nucleotide sequence: TGTGCCAGCAGCTATCCGAGTGTGGGGGTCACTGAAGCTTTCTTT. Its protein product is CASSYPSVGVTEAFF.

The chain uses TRBV11-1 and TRBJ2-3; TRBD2 aligns across 10 bases. Losses at the gene ends were 3 bases for V and 2 bases for J; bases not matched to a gene: 2. Germline V gives CDR1 SGHAT, CDR2 FQDESV (reference sequence). This CDR3 has 15 amino acids. CDR3 sequence (DNA): TGTGCCAGCAGCTTTACTAGCGGGGTCACAGATACGCAGTATTTT. Amino acids: CASSFTSGVTDTQYF.

This clone was counted ten times or more. The chain combines TRBV30 with TRBJ1-5, with D perhaps TRBD1 (5 bases). V gave up 2 bases and J gave up 0 bases, with 11 bases separating them. Germline V gives CDR1 GTSNPN, CDR2 SVGIG (reference sequence). This CDR3 region has 15 residues. The CDR3 bases are TGTGCCTGGAGTCGAGGGACGGATAGCAATCAGCCCCAGCATTTT. Translated: CAWSRGTDSNQPQHF.

This clone was counted at least ten times. The genes are TRBV20-1 and TRBJ2-1; D is ambiguous. Trimming took off 4 bases at V and 10 bases at J, with 8 bases between the two ends. In germline, CDR1 is DFQATT, CDR2 SNEGSKA (reference sequence). The CDR3 totals 10 residues. CDR3 loop: CSAILIEQFF. CDR3 DNA: TGCAGTGCTATATTGATAGAGCAGTTCTTC.

This clone came up many times. The V and J genes are TRBV9 and TRBJ1-2; possibly TRBD1 for D (5 bases). Germline V gene data show CDR1 as SGDLS and CDR2 as YYNGEE. This CDR3 has 15 amino acids. V shed 0 bases and J shed 0 bases, with 9 bases lying between them. In nucleotides, the CDR3 is TGTGCCAGCAGCGTAGTAGACAGATCTAACTATGGCTACACCTTC. It specifies CASSVVDRSNYGYTF.

This clone was observed at least ten times. The V gene is TRBV4-3, the J gene TRBJ2-7; a weak D match, TRBD1 (5 bases). CDR1 LGHNA and CDR2 YSLEER come from the germline V gene. Deletions cut 4 bases from V and 3 bases from J, with 16 bases between. This CDR3 has 15 residues. The CDR3 loop reads CASSPGDRAVYEQYF. For the CDR3, the DNA is TGCGCCAGCAGCCCGGGTGACAGAGCAGTCTACGAGCAGTACTTC.

This clone was seen repeatedly, ten times or more. This chain joins TRBV20-1 and TRBJ2-3; D may be TRBD1 or TRBD2 (6 bases each). The CDR3 extends over 13 amino acids. Germline CDR1 DFQATT, CDR2 SNEGSKA (reference sequence). V lost 6 bases, J lost 4 bases, and 14 bases lay in between. DNA for the CDR3: TGCAGTGCCGGGTCAGGGGAGGCAGATACGCAGTATTTT. It is translated as CSAGSGEADTQYF.

This clone was detected ten times or more. This rearrangement joins TRBV20-1 to TRBJ1-4, with 10 bases lining up with TRBD1. Germline lookup yields CDR1 DFQATT and CDR2 SNEGSKA (reference sequence). The length of the CDR3 is 14 residues. The trim removed 6 bases at V and 8 bases at J, leaving 9 bases unmatched. CDR3 loop: CSATRGTGVEKLFF. As DNA, the CDR3 is TGCAGTGCGACAAGAGGGACAGGGGTCGAAAAACTGTTTTTT.

Concerning this clone: A read error may produce the germline difference seen at one junction end. J is TRBJ2-7 and V is TRBV6-2 or TRBV6-3, with TRBD2 identical over 9 bases. The germline gives CDR1 MNHEY, CDR2 SVGEGT. The CDR3 is made up of 14 amino acids. Written as DNA, the CDR3 is TGTGCCAGCAGGTATATAGCGGGAGACTACGAGCGGTACTTC. Protein product: CASRYIAGDYERYF.

This clone was seen many times. The chain couples TRBV28 to TRBJ1-1, with TRBD1 as a possible D gene (5 bases). Between the trimmed V and J ends, which lost 7 bases and 4 bases, there was a span of 10 bases. Germline CDR1 and CDR2: MDHEN and SYDVKM. This CDR3 spans 12 amino acids. The CDR3 spells CASISGGTEAFF. CDR3 nucleotides: TGTGCCAGCATCTCGGGGGGCACTGAAGCTTTCTTT.

Only a few counts were recorded for this clone. The identical CDR3 is also encoded by other nucleotide sequences in the sample. This sequence joins TRBV29-1 and TRBJ2-3; 7 nucleotides agree with TRBD1. The CDR3 has 16 amino acids. Germline trimming cut 1 base from V and 2 bases from J; bases unmatched to any gene: 9. The V gene's germline CDR1 is SQVTM and CDR2 ANQGSEA. CDR3 loop: CSVEVLRGRITDTQYF. The CDR3 DNA is TGCAGCGTTGAAGTTCTGAGGGGGCGCATCACAGATACGCAGTATTTT.

This clone was observed many times. Other DNA sequences in this sample translate to the same CDR3. The chain employs TRBV5-1 and TRBJ2-6; no firm D call. Trimming cost V 0 bases and J 1 base, with 5 bases left between them. The CDR3 runs 15 residues. Germline loops: CDR1 SGHRS, CDR2 YFSETQ. In DNA, the CDR3 is TGCGCCAGCAGCTTGGGCTCATCTGGGGCCAACGTCCTGACTTTC. The encoded protein is CASSLGSSGANVLTF.

This clone was recorded many times. Other nucleotide sequences in the sample specify the same CDR3. The chain carries TRBV19 and TRBJ1-5, with 8 bases that match TRBD1. Trimming removed 4 bases from V and 4 bases from J; junction bases left unmatched: 3. The germline V gene has CDR1 LNHDA and CDR2 SQIVND (reference sequence). This CDR3 spans 14 amino acids. The CDR3 loop reads CASSTTGANQPQHF. The CDR3 nucleotides are TGTGCCAGTAGTACGACAGGGGCTAATCAGCCCCAGCATTTT.

Ten or more counts support this clone. V usage is TRBV19 and J usage is TRBJ1-5; a weak D match, TRBD1 (5 bases). The CDR3 runs 14 residues. Germline CDR1 LNHDA, CDR2 SQIVND (reference sequence). The V end lost 7 bases, the J end lost 6 bases, and 16 bases lay between the germline ends. The DNA for the CDR3 is TGTGCCAGTACCCCGGGGGTGTTGGGTCAGCCCCAGCATTTT. It encodes CASTPGVLGQPQHF.